The clone carrying this T cell receptor beta chain was detected ten times or more. Together with a sample-barcoded 5' primer, a J-beta primer mix was included in a second PCR lasting about 6 to 11 cycles. TCRdb independently ran MiXCR on the 5' RACE reads; one entry per CDR3 protein. This sample has some 930,000 distinct CDR3 sequences, with roughly 29% found just once. These data originate in a study of blood T cells in healthy people across ages. Trimming removed 0 bases at V and 8 bases at J, with 4 bases between. The germline V gene has CDR1 LGHNA and CDR2 YNFKEQ. The CDR3 covers 11 residues. These data were likewise used in another study, on T cells of mothers and their children. Turning to that study: Researchers put all of the extracted RNA into cDNA synthesis, using approximately 1.5 ug per 15 ul.

The sample was blood. The chain uses TRBV4-2 and TRBJ1-2; no definite D call. The TCR originated in a woman aged 40 to 50 in good health. The CDR3 nucleotides read TGTGCCAGCAGCCAAGACAGGGGCTACACCTTC. Protein sequence: CASSQDRGYTF.